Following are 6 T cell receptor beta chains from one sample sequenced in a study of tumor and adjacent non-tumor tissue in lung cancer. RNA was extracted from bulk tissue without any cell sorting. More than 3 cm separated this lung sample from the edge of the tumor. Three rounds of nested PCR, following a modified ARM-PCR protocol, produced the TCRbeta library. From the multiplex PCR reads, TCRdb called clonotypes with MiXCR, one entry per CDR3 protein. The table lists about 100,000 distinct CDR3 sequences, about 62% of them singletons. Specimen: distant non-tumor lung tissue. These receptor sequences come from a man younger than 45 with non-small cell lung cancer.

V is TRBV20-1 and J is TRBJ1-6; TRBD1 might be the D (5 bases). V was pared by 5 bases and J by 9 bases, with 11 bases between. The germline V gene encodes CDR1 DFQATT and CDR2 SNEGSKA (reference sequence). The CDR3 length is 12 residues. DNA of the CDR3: TGCAGTGCTTGGAGGAGGGGTTCACCCCTCCACTTT. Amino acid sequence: CSAWRRGSPLHF.

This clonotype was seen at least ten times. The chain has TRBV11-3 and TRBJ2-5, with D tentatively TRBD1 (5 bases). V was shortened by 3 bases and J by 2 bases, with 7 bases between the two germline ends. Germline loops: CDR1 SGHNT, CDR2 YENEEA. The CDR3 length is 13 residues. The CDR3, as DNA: TGTGCCAGCAGCTTCAGGGATCAAGAGACCCAGTACTTC. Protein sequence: CASSFRDQETQYF.

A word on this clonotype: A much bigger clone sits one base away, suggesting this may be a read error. The CDR3 region is CASSFGGGGDTEASF. CDR3 bases: TGTGCCAGCAGCTTTGGTGGGGGCGGGGACACTGAAGCTTCCTTT. This chain uses TRBV5-4 with TRBJ1-1, with D maybe TRBD1 (6 bases). The CDR3 is 15 residues long. Germline V lookup: CDR1 SGHNT, CDR2 YYREEE (reference sequence). The whole variable domain, remainder taken from reference TRBV5-4 and TRBJ1-1, is ETGVTQSPTHLIKTRGQQVTLRCSSQSGHNTVSWYQQALGQGPQFIFQYYREEENGRGNFPPRFSGLQFPNYSSELNVNALELDDSALYLCASSFGGGGDTEASFGQGTRLTVV.

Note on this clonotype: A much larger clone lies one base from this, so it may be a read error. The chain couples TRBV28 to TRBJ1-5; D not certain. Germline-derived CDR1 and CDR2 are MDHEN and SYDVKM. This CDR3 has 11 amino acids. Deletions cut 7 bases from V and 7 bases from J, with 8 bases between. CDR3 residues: CASIGGQPQHF. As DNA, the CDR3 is TGTGCCAGCATAGGAGGCCAGCCCCAGCATTTT.

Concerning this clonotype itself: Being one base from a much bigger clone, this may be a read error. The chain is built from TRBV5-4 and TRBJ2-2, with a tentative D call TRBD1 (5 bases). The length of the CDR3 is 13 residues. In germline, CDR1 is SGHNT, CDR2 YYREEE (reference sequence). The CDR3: CASSLSDTRELFF. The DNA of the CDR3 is TGTGCCAGCAGCTTATCGGACACCAGGGAGCTGTTTTTT.

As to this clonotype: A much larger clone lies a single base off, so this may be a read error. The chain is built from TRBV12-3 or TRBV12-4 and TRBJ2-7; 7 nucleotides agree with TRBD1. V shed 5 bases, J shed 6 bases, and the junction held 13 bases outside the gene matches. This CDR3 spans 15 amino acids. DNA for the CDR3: TGTGCCAGCAGTATTATAGGGACAGCTAACTGCGAGCAGTACTTC. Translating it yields CASSIIGTANCEQYF.